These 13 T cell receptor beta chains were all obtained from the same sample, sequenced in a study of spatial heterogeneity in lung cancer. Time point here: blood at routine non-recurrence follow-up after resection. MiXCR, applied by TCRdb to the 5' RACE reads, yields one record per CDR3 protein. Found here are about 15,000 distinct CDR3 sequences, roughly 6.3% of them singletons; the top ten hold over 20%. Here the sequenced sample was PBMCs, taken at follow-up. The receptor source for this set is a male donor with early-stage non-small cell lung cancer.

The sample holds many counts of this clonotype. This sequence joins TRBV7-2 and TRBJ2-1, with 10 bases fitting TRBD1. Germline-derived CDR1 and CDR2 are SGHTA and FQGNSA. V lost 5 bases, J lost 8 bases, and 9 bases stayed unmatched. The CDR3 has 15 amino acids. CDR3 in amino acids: CASSLRQGAWDEQFF. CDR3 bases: TGTGCCAGCAGCCTGCGACAGGGGGCCTGGGATGAGCAGTTCTTC.

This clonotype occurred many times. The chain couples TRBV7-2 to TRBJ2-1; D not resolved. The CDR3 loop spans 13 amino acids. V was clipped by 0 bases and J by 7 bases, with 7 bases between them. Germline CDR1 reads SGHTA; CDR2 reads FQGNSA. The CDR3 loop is CASSLAGLNEQFF. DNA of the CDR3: TGTGCCAGCAGCTTAGCTGGCCTGAATGAGCAGTTCTTC.

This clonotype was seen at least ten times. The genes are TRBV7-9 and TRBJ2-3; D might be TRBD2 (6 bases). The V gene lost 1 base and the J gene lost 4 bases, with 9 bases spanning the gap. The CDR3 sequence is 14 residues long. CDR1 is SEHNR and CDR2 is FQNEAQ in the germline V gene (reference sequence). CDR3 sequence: CASSLVGGADTQYF. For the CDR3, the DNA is TGTGCCAGCAGCTTAGTTGGAGGGGCAGATACGCAGTATTTT.

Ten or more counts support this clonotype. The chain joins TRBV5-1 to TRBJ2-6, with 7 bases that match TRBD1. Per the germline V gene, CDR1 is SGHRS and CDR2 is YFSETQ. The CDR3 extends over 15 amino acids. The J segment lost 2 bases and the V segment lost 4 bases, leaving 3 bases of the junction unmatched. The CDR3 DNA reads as TGCGCCAGCAGCCCGGGACAGACTGGGGCCAACGTCCTGACTTTC. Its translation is CASSPGQTGANVLTF.

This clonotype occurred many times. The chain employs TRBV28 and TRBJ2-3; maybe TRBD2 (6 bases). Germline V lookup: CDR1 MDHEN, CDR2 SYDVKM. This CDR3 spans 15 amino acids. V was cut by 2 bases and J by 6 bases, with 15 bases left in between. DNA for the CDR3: TGTGCCAGCAGTTTAGGACTACCCGGCGGGGATACGCAGTATTTT. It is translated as CASSLGLPGGDTQYF.

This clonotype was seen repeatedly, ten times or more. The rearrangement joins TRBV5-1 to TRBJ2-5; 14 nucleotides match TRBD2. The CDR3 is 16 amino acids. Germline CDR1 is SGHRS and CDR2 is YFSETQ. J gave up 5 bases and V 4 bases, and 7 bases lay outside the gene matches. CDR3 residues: CASSQGTSGSRETQYF. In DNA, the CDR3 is TGCGCCAGCAGCCAGGGGACTAGCGGGAGCCGGGAGACCCAGTACTTC.

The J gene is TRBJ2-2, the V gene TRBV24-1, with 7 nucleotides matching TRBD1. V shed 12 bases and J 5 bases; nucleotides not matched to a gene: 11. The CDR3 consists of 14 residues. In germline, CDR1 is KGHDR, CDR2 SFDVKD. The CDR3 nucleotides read TGTGCCCCCCACCCGGGACAGCAAACCGGGGAGCTGTTTTTT. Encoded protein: CAPHPGQQTGELFF.

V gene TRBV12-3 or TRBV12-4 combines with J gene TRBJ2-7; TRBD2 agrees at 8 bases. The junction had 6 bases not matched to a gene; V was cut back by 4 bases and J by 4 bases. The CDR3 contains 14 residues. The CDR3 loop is CASSSAGGGYEQYF. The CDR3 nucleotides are TGTGCCAGCAGTTCCGCCGGGGGGGGGTACGAGCAGTACTTC.

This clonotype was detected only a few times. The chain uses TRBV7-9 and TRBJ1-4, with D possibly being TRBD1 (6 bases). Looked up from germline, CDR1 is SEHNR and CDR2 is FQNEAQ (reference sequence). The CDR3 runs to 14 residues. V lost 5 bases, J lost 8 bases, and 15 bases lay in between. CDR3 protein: CASSEGGFVEKLFF. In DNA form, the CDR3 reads TGTGCCAGCAGCGAAGGGGGGTTCGTCGAAAAACTGTTTTTT.

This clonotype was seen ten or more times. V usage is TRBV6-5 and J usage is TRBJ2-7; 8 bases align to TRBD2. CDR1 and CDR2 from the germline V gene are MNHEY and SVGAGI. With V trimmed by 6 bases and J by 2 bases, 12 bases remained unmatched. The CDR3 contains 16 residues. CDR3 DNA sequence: TGTGCCAGCAGGCGGGCTAGCGGGTCTCCCCCCTACGAGCAGTACTTC. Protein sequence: CASRRASGSPPYEQYF.

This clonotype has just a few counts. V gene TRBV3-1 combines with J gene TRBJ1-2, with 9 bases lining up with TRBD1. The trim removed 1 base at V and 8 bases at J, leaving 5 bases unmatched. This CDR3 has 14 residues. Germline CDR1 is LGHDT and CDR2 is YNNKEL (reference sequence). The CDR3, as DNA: TGTGCCAGCAGCCAAGGGACAGGGGCCCTAGGCTACACCTTC. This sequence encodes CASSQGTGALGYTF.

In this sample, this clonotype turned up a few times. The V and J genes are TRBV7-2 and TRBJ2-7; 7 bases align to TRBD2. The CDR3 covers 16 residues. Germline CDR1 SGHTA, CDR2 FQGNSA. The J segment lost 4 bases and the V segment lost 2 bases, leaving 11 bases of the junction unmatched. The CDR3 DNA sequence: TGTGCCAGCAGCTTATCCCGTTGGGAGGGATCGTACGAGCAGTACTTC. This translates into CASSLSRWEGSYEQYF.

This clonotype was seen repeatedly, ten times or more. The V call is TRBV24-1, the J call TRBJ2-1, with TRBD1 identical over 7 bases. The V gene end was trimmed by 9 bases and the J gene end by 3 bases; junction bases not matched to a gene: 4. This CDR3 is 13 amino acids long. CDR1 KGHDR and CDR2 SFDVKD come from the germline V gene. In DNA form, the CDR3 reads TGTGCCACCCTGGGACAGAACTACAATGAGCAGTTCTTC. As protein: CATLGQNYNEQFF.